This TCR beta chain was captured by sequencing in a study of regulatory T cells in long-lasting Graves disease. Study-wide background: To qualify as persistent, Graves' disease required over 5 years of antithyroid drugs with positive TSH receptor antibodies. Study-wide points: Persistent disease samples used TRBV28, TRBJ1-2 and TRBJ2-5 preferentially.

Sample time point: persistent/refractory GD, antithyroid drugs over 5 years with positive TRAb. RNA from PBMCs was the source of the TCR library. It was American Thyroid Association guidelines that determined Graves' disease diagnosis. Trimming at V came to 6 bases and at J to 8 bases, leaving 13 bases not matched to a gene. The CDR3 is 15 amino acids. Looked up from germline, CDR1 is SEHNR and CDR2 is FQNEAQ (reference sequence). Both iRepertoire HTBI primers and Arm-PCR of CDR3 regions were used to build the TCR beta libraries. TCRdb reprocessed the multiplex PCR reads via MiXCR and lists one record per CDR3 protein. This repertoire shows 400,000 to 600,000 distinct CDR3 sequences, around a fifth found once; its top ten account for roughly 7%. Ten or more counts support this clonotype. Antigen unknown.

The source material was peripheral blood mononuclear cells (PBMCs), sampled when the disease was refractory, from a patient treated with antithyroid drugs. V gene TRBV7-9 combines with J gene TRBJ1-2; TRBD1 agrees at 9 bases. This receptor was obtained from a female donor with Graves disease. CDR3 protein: CASRGALDRGGGYTF. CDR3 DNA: TGTGCCAGCAGGGGCGCCCTGGACAGGGGAGGCGGCTACACCTTC.